This T cell receptor beta chain was captured by sequencing in a study of T cells in tumors after PD-1 blockade. Looking at the study overall: Treatment was either pembrolizumab 200 mg every 3 weeks or cemiplimab 350 mg every 2 weeks. Some patients also took daily vismodegib 150 mg during anti-PD-1 treatment.

Genomic DNA template from tumor biopsies or peripheral blood, about 616 ng to 6,500 ng input. Germline CDR1 and CDR2: SGHDT and YYEEEE. Deletions cut 7 bases from V and 2 bases from J, with 13 bases between. The CDR3 runs 13 residues. This clone was seen just once. Assay used: immunoSEQ multiplex PCR; TCRdb lists only in-frame clones, some missing. The table has 61,000 or so clones, over 75% seen once. Sequenced material: PBMCs, taken before anti-PD-1 treatment. This chain links TRBV5-6 with TRBJ2-7, with a weak D call TRBD1 (5 bases). This clonotype originated in a human donor with basal cell carcinoma. This chain's CDR3 is CASRQTNTYEQYF. The CDR3 bases are TGTGCCAGCCGACAGACGAATACCTACGAGCAGTACTTC.